The TCR beta chain described here comes from a study of blood T cell repertoires in COVID-19. Germline V CDR1 and CDR2: MNHEY, SVGAGI. The CDR3 loop spans 15 amino acids. The V segment lost 7 bases and the J segment 3 bases; nucleotides outside the gene matches: 10. Authors' processing steps: Estimates of nucleated cell counts were drawn from the amplification of reference gene primers. Using immunoSEQ multiplex PCR, the repertoire was profiled, and TCRdb retains in-frame clones only, with some absent. That table is the source of V, J and clone size, and D and trimming were worked out from the DNA. Here the sample spans under 75,000 clones, roughly three quarters being singletons.

The chain has TRBV6-5 and TRBJ2-7, with TRBD1 matching 9 bases. Sequencing input: peripheral blood. The sequence was obtained from a woman in her sixties or seventies with acute or convalescent COVID-19. The DNA of the CDR3 is TGTGCCAGCACTCCACTGATGGGACAGGGCTACGAGCAGTACTTC. Translation gives CASTPLMGQGYEQYF.